This TCR beta chain was found in a study of T cells in Graves' hyperthyroidism and ophthalmopathy. The CDR3 regions of TCR beta were amplified from RNA transcripts. The HTBI set primed first-round TCR CDR3 RT-PCR. TCRdb recomputed calls from the multiplex PCR reads with MiXCR, one row per CDR3 protein. The sample lists some 600,000 distinct CDR3 sequences, approximately 44% seen once, with roughly 8.2% in the top ten. The germline V gene encodes CDR1 LNHDA and CDR2 SQIVND (reference sequence). The germline V and J ends were trimmed by 6 bases and 3 bases, with 9 bases remaining between them. The CDR3 has 13 amino acids. Absence of ophthalmopathy progression within 18 months defined stable Graves' hyperthyroidism. Each patient was aged 18 to 65 and had newly diagnosed hyperthyroidism of under 2 months' duration. Patients with uncontrolled infections, other autoimmune diseases, pregnancy or lactation were excluded.

This clonotype was observed at least ten times. This receptor was obtained from a woman younger than 30 with Graves' hyperthyroidism. J is TRBJ1-5 and V is TRBV19, with D possibly being TRBD1 (6 bases). The material sequenced was peripheral blood or thyroid tissue (not recorded which). CDR3 nucleotides: TGTGCCAGTAGGGACAGTCCCAATCAGCCCCAGCATTTT. Its translation: CASRDSPNQPQHF. Full variable domain (rest looked up from reference TRBV19 and TRBJ1-5): DGGITQSPKYLFRKEGQNVTLSCEQNLNHDAMYWYRQDPGQGLRLIYYSQIVNDFQKGDIAEGYSVSREKKESFPLTVTSAQKNPTAFYLCASRDSPNQPQHFGDGTRLSIL.